Following are 14 T cell receptor beta chains from one sample sequenced in a study of T cells in Graves' hyperthyroidism and ophthalmopathy. There were TCR beta CDR3 regions amplified from RNA transcripts. The primer set for the first-round RT-PCR of the TCR CDR3 was HTBI. MiXCR, applied by TCRdb to the multiplex PCR reads, yields one record per CDR3 protein. Here the sample spans over 700,000 distinct CDR3 sequences, about 38% being singletons. The sequencing sample was made of blood. The receptors shown here come from a man aged 18 to 29 with Graves' hyperthyroidism.

The rearrangement joins TRBV12-3 or TRBV12-4 to TRBJ1-2; possible D gene TRBD1, 5 bases. V was pared by 5 bases and J by 5 bases, with 15 bases between. This CDR3 has 14 residues. The CDR3 here is CASSPQSEGYGYTF. DNA of the CDR3: TGTGCCAGCAGTCCTCAATCCGAGGGGTATGGCTACACCTTC.

This chain uses TRBV7-9 with TRBJ1-4; a weak D match, TRBD1 (6 bases). Trimming left V 9 bases short and J 8 bases short, with 13 bases between. There are 12 residues in the CDR3. In germline, CDR1 is SEHNR, CDR2 FQNEAQ (reference sequence). In DNA, the CDR3 is TGTGCCAGTGAGTTGGGGGGCGAAAAACTGTTTTTT. Translating gives CASELGGEKLFF. Full variable domain (rest looked up from reference TRBV7-9 and TRBJ1-4): DTGVSQNPRHKITKRGQNVTFRCDPISEHNRLYWYRQTLGQGPEFLTYFQNEAQLEKSRLLSDRFSAERPKGSFSTLEIQRTEQGDSAMYLCASELGGEKLFFGSGTQLSVL.

The rearrangement joins TRBV5-6 to TRBJ2-7; D is unclear. Trimming left V 3 bases short and J 3 bases short, with 10 bases between. CDR3 length: 13 amino acids. Germline V gives CDR1 SGHDT, CDR2 YYEEEE. The CDR3: CASSSRWNYEQYF. Here the CDR3 DNA reads TGTGCCAGCAGCTCTAGGTGGAACTACGAGCAGTACTTC.

The chain carries TRBV25-1 and TRBJ1-6; D perhaps matches TRBD1 (5 bases). The CDR3 contains 15 residues. Germline CDR1 reads MGHDK; CDR2 reads SYGVNS. Trimming cost V 10 bases and J 0 bases, with 13 bases left between them. The CDR3 bases are TGTGCCACCCGGCCAGGGAGCTCCTATAATTCACCCCTCCACTTT. Encoded protein: CATRPGSSYNSPLHF.

This clonotype occurred once. CDR3 protein: CASRVGTGAGELFF. The CDR3 DNA is TGTGCCAGCAGAGTTGGAACGGGGGCCGGGGAGCTGTTTTTT. This chain connects TRBV5-4 to TRBJ2-2; TRBD2 is a possible D gene (6 bases). Germline V gives CDR1 SGHNT, CDR2 YYREEE (reference sequence). CDR3 length: 14 amino acids. Trimming cost V 5 bases and J 6 bases, with 14 bases left between them.

The chain links TRBV5-4 to TRBJ2-7; D not resolved. Trimming cost V 2 bases and J 3 bases, with 12 bases left between them. Germline CDR1 reads SGHNT; CDR2 reads YYREEE (reference sequence). CDR3 length equals 14 residues. CDR3 residues: CASSLRDKGYEQYF. DNA for the CDR3: TGTGCCAGCAGCTTACGAGACAAGGGCTACGAGCAGTACTTC.

The chain carries TRBV10-1 and TRBJ2-5; 14 bases align to TRBD2. J was trimmed by 4 bases and V by 2 bases; bases with no gene match: 9. Germline-derived CDR1 and CDR2 are WNHNN and SYGVQD (reference sequence). The CDR3 loop spans 18 amino acids. CDR3 DNA: TGCGCCAGCAGTGAGACGATAGGGACTAGCGGGAGTGGAGAGACCCAGTACTTC. Translating it yields CASSETIGTSGSGETQYF.

This clonotype was seen at least ten times. The chain has TRBV7-2 and TRBJ1-5; no definite D call. Trimming pared 5 bases from V and 3 bases from J, leaving 14 bases between. The CDR3 covers 15 residues. From germline, CDR1 is SGHTA and CDR2 FQGNSA. CDR3 sequence (DNA): TGTGCCAGCAGCCCCGTCCTCGGGTTCAATCAGCCCCAGCATTTT. It is translated as CASSPVLGFNQPQHF.

The gene calls are TRBV7-2 and TRBJ2-5; D ambiguous. The germline gives CDR1 SGHTA, CDR2 FQGNSA. The CDR3 sequence is 9 residues long. V lost 2 bases and J 9 bases, leaving 1 base between the germline ends. The CDR3: CASSLPQYF. The CDR3 region has the DNA TGTGCCAGCAGCTTACCCCAGTACTTC.

With respect to this clonotype: Sequence at one end of the junction differs from germline and may be a read error. The V call is TRBV12-5, the J call TRBJ2-5; D unresolved. Germline values: CDR1 LGHNT, CDR2 FRNRAP. The CDR3 totals 15 residues. This CDR3 reads CASGLGNTHQEAQYF. The CDR3 DNA reads TGTGCTAGTGGTTTGGGGAACACTCACCAAGAGGCCCAGTACTTC.

The gene calls are TRBV29-1 and TRBJ1-5; 8 bases agree with TRBD1. Germline V gene lookup returns CDR1 SQVTM and CDR2 ANQGSEA. The CDR3 sequence is 12 residues long. V lost 8 bases, J lost 7 bases, and 7 bases stayed unmatched. The CDR3 DNA reads TGCAGCACAGGACAGGGCGGACAGCCCCAGCATTTT. This translates into CSTGQGGQPQHF.

This clonotype has just a few counts. This chain connects TRBV12-3 or TRBV12-4 to TRBJ2-5, with D perhaps matching TRBD1 (6 bases). This CDR3 region has 14 residues. Trimming pared 6 bases from V and 4 bases from J, leaving 15 bases between. The CDR3 region is CASRPPGDGETQYF. CDR3 in DNA: TGTGCCAGCAGACCGCCAGGGGATGGAGAGACCCAGTACTTC.

This clonotype was observed a handful of times. This chain uses TRBV20-1 with TRBJ2-5; 9 nucleotides agree with TRBD2. The CDR3 consists of 15 residues. CDR1 is DFQATT and CDR2 is SNEGSKA in the germline V gene (reference sequence). The V gene end was trimmed by 0 bases and the J gene end by 3 bases; junction bases not matched to a gene: 5. Written as DNA, the CDR3 is TGCAGTGCTAGAGATGGAGCTAGCGGGGAAGAGACCCAGTACTTC. Protein sequence: CSARDGASGEETQYF.

This clonotype was seen a handful of times. This chain joins TRBV19 and TRBJ1-1, with TRBD1 matching 7 bases. CDR1 and CDR2 (germline): LNHDA, SQIVND (reference sequence). The CDR3 has 14 amino acids. V shed 3 bases, J shed 8 bases, and the junction held 9 bases outside the gene matches. The CDR3 region is CASSMSGQVPEAFF. CDR3 DNA sequence: TGTGCCAGTAGTATGTCAGGACAGGTACCGGAAGCTTTCTTT.